Presented here are 14 T cell receptor beta chains from one specimen sequenced in a study of blood T cell repertoires in COVID-19. Some clones are missing from TCRdb's copy, which holds only in-frame ones; the method was immunoSEQ multiplex PCR. This sample has about 120,000 clones, with 60% to 85% found just once. Input material: peripheral blood. The receptors were sampled from a man between 65 and 79 years old with acute or convalescent COVID-19.

The rearrangement links TRBV7-9 to TRBJ2-6; no clear D. This CDR3 has 15 residues. Germline V CDR1 and CDR2: SEHNR, FQNEAQ (reference sequence). Between the trimmed V and J ends, which lost 5 bases and 0 bases, there was a span of 8 bases. The CDR3 protein is CASSHTSSGANVLTF. CDR3 in DNA: TGTGCCAGCAGCCACACAAGCTCTGGGGCCAACGTCCTGACTTTC.

The chain is built from TRBV18 and TRBJ2-7; possible D gene TRBD1, 7 bases. The CDR3 consists of 15 residues. In germline, CDR1 is KGHSH, CDR2 LQKENI. Trimming cost V 8 bases and J 3 bases, with 20 bases left between them. This CDR3 reads CASRTNQGGNYEQYF. The CDR3 DNA reads as TGTGCCAGCCGAACGAACCAGGGGGGAAACTACGAGCAGTACTTC.

This chain joins TRBV5-1 and TRBJ1-1, with 8 bases that match TRBD1. CDR1 and CDR2 from the germline V gene are SGHRS and YFSETQ. This CDR3 has 13 amino acids. V was clipped by 3 bases and J by 7 bases; unmatched bases: 5. The DNA of the CDR3 is TGCGCCAGCAGCTGGGGGACAGGCGGTGAAGCTTTCTTT. Amino acids: CASSWGTGGEAFF.

The chain links TRBV2 to TRBJ1-1; the D is unclear. The V gene's germline CDR1 is SNHLY and CDR2 FYNNEI. V lost 3 bases, J lost 1 base, and 6 bases lay in between. This CDR3 region has 13 residues. CDR3 nucleotides: TGTGCCAGCAGTGAGCAGGCGAACACTGAAGCTTTCTTT. Residues: CASSEQANTEAFF.

The chain recombines TRBV7-2 with TRBJ1-5, with D possibly TRBD1 on 6 matching bases. V gave up 3 bases and J gave up 0 bases, with 12 bases separating them. This CDR3 region has 16 residues. Looked up from germline, CDR1 is SGHTA and CDR2 is FQGNSA. CDR3 DNA sequence: TGTGCCAGCAGCTTCGAAGGGGGATATAGCAATCAGCCCCAGCATTTT. It translates to CASSFEGGYSNQPQHF.

The DNA for the CDR3 is TGCGCCAGCAGCCGCCAACTAGCGGGGGTTTACAATGAGCAGTTCTTC. It yields the protein CASSRQLAGVYNEQFF. V usage is TRBV4-3 and J usage is TRBJ2-1; 11 bases are a match to TRBD2. Germline values: CDR1 LGHNA, CDR2 YSLEER. The ends lost 4 bases at V and 4 bases at J; junction bases unmatched: 6. There are 16 residues in the CDR3.

The V and J genes are TRBV7-2 and TRBJ2-5; no clear D gene. The CDR3 totals 13 residues. Trimming took off 1 base at V and 7 bases at J, with 10 bases between the two ends. The germline V gene encodes CDR1 SGHTA and CDR2 FQGNSA. The CDR3 region is CASSLVSPGTQYF. The CDR3 DNA sequence: TGTGCCAGCAGCTTAGTCTCACCAGGGACCCAGTACTTC.

The sample holds one count of this clone. The chain joins TRBV2 to TRBJ1-6; 8 nucleotides line up with TRBD1. With V trimmed by 6 bases and J by 4 bases, 8 bases remained unmatched. CDR1 and CDR2 (germline): SNHLY, FYNNEI. The CDR3 covers 16 residues. CDR3 protein: CASSPPRTGYNSPLHF. The CDR3 DNA reads TGTGCCAGCAGCCCCCCAAGGACAGGGTATAATTCACCCCTCCACTTT.

This chain joins TRBV4-3 and TRBJ1-4, with D possibly TRBD1 on 5 matching bases. The V end was cut by 1 base, the J end by 7 bases, with 10 bases between. Germline V CDR1 and CDR2: LGHNA, YSLEER. The CDR3 loop spans 14 amino acids. CDR3 in amino acids: CASSQAAGREKLFF. CDR3 in DNA: TGCGCCAGCAGCCAAGCCGCGGGGCGTGAAAAACTGTTTTTT.

The rearrangement joins TRBV7-2 to TRBJ2-4; maybe TRBD2 (5 bases). This CDR3 region has 17 residues. V was cut by 1 base and J by 0 bases, with 13 bases left in between. Per the germline V gene, CDR1 is SGHTA and CDR2 is FQGNSA. The CDR3 loop is CASSLDGFEGAKNIQYF. CDR3 nucleotides: TGTGCCAGCAGCTTAGACGGGTTCGAGGGAGCCAAAAACATTCAGTACTTC.

This clone turned up a few times. The chain has TRBV18 and TRBJ1-4; D remains ambiguous. This CDR3 is built from 14 residues. Germline lookup yields CDR1 KGHSH and CDR2 LQKENI. Trimming removed 6 bases from V and 5 bases from J, with 13 bases in between. The CDR3 region has the DNA TGTGCCAGCTCTTATGGCGGGATGAATGAAAAACTGTTTTTT. Residues: CASSYGGMNEKLFF.

This chain links TRBV7-3 with TRBJ2-3; 12 bases line up with TRBD2. V was pared by 3 bases and J by 6 bases, with 7 bases of the junction left unmatched. Germline CDR1 SGHTA, CDR2 FQGTGA. The length of the CDR3 is 16 residues. This chain's CDR3 is CASSFRLAGAGDTQYF. CDR3 sequence (DNA): TGTGCCAGCAGCTTTCGACTAGCGGGGGCCGGCGATACGCAGTATTTT.

This rearrangement joins TRBV7-6 to TRBJ1-1; D is uncertain. The CDR3 has 15 amino acids. The germline V and J ends were trimmed by 1 base and 0 bases, with 9 bases remaining between them. Germline values: CDR1 SGHVS, CDR2 FNYEAQ. CDR3: CASSLVGGMNTEAFF. CDR3 DNA sequence: TGTGCCAGCAGCTTAGTTGGCGGGATGAACACTGAAGCTTTCTTT.

The V and J genes are TRBV21-1 and TRBJ1-4; the table gives TRBD1 as D, unverified against the DNA. TRBV21-1 is annotated as a pseudogene. The CDR3 loop spans 15 amino acids. CDR3 protein: CASSLQDRYNEKLFF. In nucleotides, the CDR3 is TGTGCCAGCAGCCTTCAGGACAGATATAATGAAAAACTGTTTTTT.